The next 3 T cell receptor beta chains were all read from a single sample in a study of response to subunit inactivated influenza vaccine. TCRdb called the RT-PCR reads again in MiXCR, with one record for every CDR3 protein. The repertoire holds under 550,000 distinct CDR3 sequences, 7.6% seen once, with over 10% in the top ten. Material: PBMCs from blood, obtained less than 30 months after vaccination. These receptors all stem from a man aged 50-75 years who received an inactivated influenza vaccine.

V usage is TRBV27 and J usage is TRBJ2-7; 7 bases are shared with TRBD1. Germline V lookup: CDR1 MNHEY, CDR2 SMNVEV (reference sequence). Losses at the gene ends were 1 base for V and 3 bases for J; bases not matched to a gene: 3. The CDR3 length is 14 residues. The DNA for the CDR3 is TGTGCCAGCAGTTTATTTGGGACAGACTACGAGCAGTACTTC. Translated: CASSLFGTDYEQYF.

The gene calls are TRBV5-6 and TRBJ2-1; D remains ambiguous. Trimming removed 0 bases at V and 4 bases at J, with 5 bases between. The CDR3 is 13 residues long. Looked up from germline, CDR1 is SGHDT and CDR2 is YYEEEE. The CDR3 sequence: CASSLVEYNEQFF. In DNA, the CDR3 is TGTGCCAGCAGCTTGGTGGAGTACAATGAGCAGTTCTTC.

This clonotype was picked up a small number of times. The V and J genes are TRBV6-2 or TRBV6-3 and TRBJ2-4; TRBD1 agrees at 11 bases. The V and J ends lost 4 bases and 7 bases, in that order; junction bases with no gene match: 6. The V gene's germline CDR1 is MNHEY and CDR2 SVGEGT. This CDR3 region has 15 residues. CDR3 amino acids: CASSWGTGGRNIQYF. The CDR3 DNA sequence: TGTGCCAGCAGTTGGGGGACAGGGGGTCGGAACATTCAGTACTTC.